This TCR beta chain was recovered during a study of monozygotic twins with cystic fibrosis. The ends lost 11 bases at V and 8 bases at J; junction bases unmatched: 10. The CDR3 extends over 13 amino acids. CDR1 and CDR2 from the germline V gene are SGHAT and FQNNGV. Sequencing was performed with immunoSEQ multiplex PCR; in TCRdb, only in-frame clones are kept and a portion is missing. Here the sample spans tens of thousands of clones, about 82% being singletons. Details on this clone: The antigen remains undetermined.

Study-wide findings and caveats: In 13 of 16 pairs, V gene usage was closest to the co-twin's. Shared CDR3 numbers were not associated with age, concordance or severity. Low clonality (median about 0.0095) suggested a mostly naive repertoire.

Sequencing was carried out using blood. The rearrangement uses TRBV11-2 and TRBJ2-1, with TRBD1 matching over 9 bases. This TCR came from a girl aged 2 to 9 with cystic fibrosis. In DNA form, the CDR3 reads TGTGCCTCCGGGACAGGGCTCGGGGATGAGCAGTTCTTC. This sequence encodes CASGTGLGDEQFF. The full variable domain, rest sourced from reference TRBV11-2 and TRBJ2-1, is EAGVAQSPRYKIIEKRQSVAFWCNPISGHATLYWYQQILGQGPKLLIQFQNNGVVDDSQLPKDRFSAERLKGVDSTLKIQPAKLEDSAVYLCASGTGLGDEQFFGPGTRLTVL.